These T cell receptor beta chains were read from a single sample in a study of blood T cells in healthy people across ages. One entry per CDR3 protein results from TCRdb running MiXCR on the 5' RACE reads. The data contain around 780,000 distinct CDR3 sequences, 56% of them singletons. Input material: blood. The receptors shown here come from a man aged 40-49 years in good health. Both conserved end residues are part of each CDR3. D genes are given only for firm matches. A clone size is listed for some rows: how often the clone was seen (once, few, many), or a class if it is expanded.

CDR3aa	CDR3nt	d_gene	v_gene	j_gene	abundance
CASKKTQYF	TGTGCCAGCAAAAAGACCCAGTACTTC	.	TRBV27	TRBJ2-5	.
CASSLQRPGTGGFYEQYF	TGTGCCAGCAGCCTCCAACGGCCGGGGACAGGGGGTTTCTACGAGCAGTACTTC	TRBD1	TRBV7-2	TRBJ2-7	.
CASKQRGSTDTQYF	TGTGCCAGCAAGCAAAGGGGAAGCACAGATACGCAGTATTTT	.	TRBV6-1	TRBJ2-3	.
CASRGTSGRSSYEQYF	TGTGCCAGCAGGGGGACTAGCGGGAGGAGCTCCTACGAGCAGTACTTC	TRBD2	TRBV6-1	TRBJ2-7	.
CSAGGQGFYEQYF	TGCAGTGCTGGCGGACAGGGCTTCTACGAGCAGTACTTC	TRBD1	TRBV20-1	TRBJ2-7	few
CASRRTGDNEQFF	TGTGCCAGCAGGCGGACAGGGGACAATGAGCAGTTCTTC	TRBD1	TRBV25-1	TRBJ2-1	.
CASTWPGGRGSSGANVLTF	TGTGCCAGCACCTGGCCAGGGGGCCGGGGAAGCTCTGGGGCCAACGTCCTGACTTTC	TRBD1	TRBV4-2	TRBJ2-6	.
CASSLRSNLLPYNEQYF	TGTGCCAGCAGCTTACGGTCCAACTTGTTGCCCTACAATGAGCAGTACTTC	.	TRBV6-2/TRBV6-3	TRBJ2-7	.
CASSQDVSGQVYEQYF	TGCGCCAGCAGCCAAGATGTATCGGGGCAAGTCTACGAGCAGTACTTC	.	TRBV4-3	TRBJ2-7	.
CASSFGSGANVLTF	TGTGCCAGCTCATTTGGCTCTGGGGCCAACGTCCTGACTTTC	.	TRBV18	TRBJ2-6	many
CASSQASTGTQYF	TGTGCCAGCAGCCAAGCGAGTACCGGTACGCAGTATTTT	.	TRBV3-1	TRBJ2-3	.
CASSQLTGEYGYTF	TGTGCCAGCAGCCAGTTGACGGGGGAATATGGCTACACCTTC	.	TRBV7-9	TRBJ1-2	.
CSARVLEQNPYEQYF	TGCAGTGCTAGAGTTTTGGAGCAGAATCCCTACGAGCAGTACTTC	.	TRBV20-1	TRBJ2-7	.
CALQASSYNSPLHF	TGTGCGCTACAGGCTAGCTCCTATAATTCACCCCTCCACTTT	.	TRBV30	TRBJ1-6	few
CASTAGEVETQYF	TGTGCCAGCACCGCCGGGGAAGTAGAGACCCAGTACTTC	.	TRBV6-6	TRBJ2-5	.
CASSRNWKDYGYTF	TGTGCCAGCAGCCGGAATTGGAAGGACTATGGCTACACCTTC	.	TRBV7-2	TRBJ1-2	.
CASSFMTSGSTQYF	TGTGCCAGCAGCTTTATGACTAGCGGGAGTACCCAGTACTTC	TRBD2	TRBV7-2	TRBJ2-7	few